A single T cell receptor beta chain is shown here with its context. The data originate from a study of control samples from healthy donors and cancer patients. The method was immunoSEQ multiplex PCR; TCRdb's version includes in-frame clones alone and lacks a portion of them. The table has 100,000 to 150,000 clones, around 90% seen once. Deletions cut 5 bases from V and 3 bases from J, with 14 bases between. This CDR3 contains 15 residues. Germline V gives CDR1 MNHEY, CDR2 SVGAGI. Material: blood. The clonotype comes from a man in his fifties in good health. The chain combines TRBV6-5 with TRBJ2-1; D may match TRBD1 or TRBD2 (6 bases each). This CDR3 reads CASSKTGGGYNEQFF. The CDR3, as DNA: TGTGCCAGCAGTAAGACAGGAGGGGGCTACAATGAGCAGTTCTTC.